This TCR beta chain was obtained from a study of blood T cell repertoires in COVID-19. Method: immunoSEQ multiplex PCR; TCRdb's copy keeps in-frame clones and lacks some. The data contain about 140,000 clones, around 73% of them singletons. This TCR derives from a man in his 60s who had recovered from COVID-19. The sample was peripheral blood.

CDR3 amino acids: CASSQSLQGPDQLHF. CDR3 nucleotide sequence: TGTGCCAGCAGCCAAAGTTTACAGGGTCCGGACCAGCTCCACTTT. The V call is TRBV4-2, the J call TRBJ1-6; possibly TRBD1 for D (6 bases). V was clipped by 2 bases and J by 16 bases, with 21 bases between them. Germline CDR1 LGHNA, CDR2 YNFKEQ. The CDR3 totals 15 residues.